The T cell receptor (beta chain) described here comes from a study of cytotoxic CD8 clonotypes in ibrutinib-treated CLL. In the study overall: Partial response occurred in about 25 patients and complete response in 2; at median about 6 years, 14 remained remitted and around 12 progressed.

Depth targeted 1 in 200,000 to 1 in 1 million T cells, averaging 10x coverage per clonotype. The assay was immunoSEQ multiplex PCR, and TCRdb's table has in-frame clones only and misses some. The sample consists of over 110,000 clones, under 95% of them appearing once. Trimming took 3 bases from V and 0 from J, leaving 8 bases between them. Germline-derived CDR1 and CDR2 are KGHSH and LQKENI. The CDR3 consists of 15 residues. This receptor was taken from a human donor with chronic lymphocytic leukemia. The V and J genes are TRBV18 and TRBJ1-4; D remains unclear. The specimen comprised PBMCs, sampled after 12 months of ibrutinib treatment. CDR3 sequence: CASSPSQATNEKLFF. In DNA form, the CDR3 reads TGTGCCAGCTCACCCTCCCAAGCAACTAATGAAAAACTGTTTTTT.